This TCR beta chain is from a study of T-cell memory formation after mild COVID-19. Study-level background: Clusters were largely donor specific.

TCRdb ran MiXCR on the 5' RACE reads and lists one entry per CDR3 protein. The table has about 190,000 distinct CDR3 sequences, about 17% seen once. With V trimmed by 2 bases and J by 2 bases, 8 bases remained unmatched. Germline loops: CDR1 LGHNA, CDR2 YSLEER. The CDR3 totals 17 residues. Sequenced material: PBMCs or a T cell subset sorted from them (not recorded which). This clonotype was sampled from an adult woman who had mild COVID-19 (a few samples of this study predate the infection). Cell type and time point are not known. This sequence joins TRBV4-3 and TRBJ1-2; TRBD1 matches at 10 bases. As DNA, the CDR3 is TGCGCCAGCAGCCAAATCGTTGGACAGGGGGTAAACTATGGCTACACCTTC. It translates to CASSQIVGQGVNYGYTF.